What follows are 6 T cell receptor beta chains derived from one specimen sequenced in a study of blood T cells in healthy people across ages. Alongside a J-beta primer mix, a sample-barcoded 5' primer served in a second PCR lasting roughly 7 to 11 cycles. TCRdb itself ran the 5' RACE reads through MiXCR, one entry per CDR3 protein. The sample yields under 800,000 distinct CDR3 sequences, roughly two fifths seen once. The sequencing input was blood. All receptors come from a woman aged 55-69 years in good health.

In regard to this clonotype: This may be a read error: a much more frequent sequence differs by one nucleotide. V and J are TRBV4-2 and TRBJ1-2; no definite D call. The CDR3 has 14 amino acids. Trimming pared 2 bases from V and 2 bases from J, leaving 9 bases between. The germline V gene has CDR1 LGHNA and CDR2 YNFKEQ. In DNA, the CDR3 is TGTGCCAGCAGCCAACAGCAGATGAACTATGGCTACACCTTC. It is translated as CASSQQQMNYGYTF.

A remark on this clonotype: Just one base apart from a much larger clone, this may be a read error. This rearrangement joins TRBV5-1 to TRBJ2-1, with D perhaps matching TRBD2 (6 bases). The closer fit of TRBJ2-7 to the DNA end suggests the J call may be wrong. This CDR3 has 12 residues. Germline CDR1 and CDR2: SGHRS and YFSETQ. CDR3 bases: TGCGCCAGCAGCTCCCGGGACTGCGAGCAGTACTTC. It specifies CASSSRDCEQYF.

The J gene is TRBJ2-1, the V gene TRBV6-2 or TRBV6-3; possible D gene TRBD2, 6 bases. The V and J ends lost 0 bases and 9 bases respectively, with 15 bases between them. The CDR3 runs 15 residues. Germline lookup yields CDR1 MNHEY and CDR2 SVGEGT. CDR3 in amino acids: CASSYSSFGGCEQFF. The CDR3 DNA sequence: TGTGCCAGCAGTTACTCGAGTTTTGGAGGGTGTGAGCAGTTCTTC.

This chain links TRBV20-1 with TRBJ2-1, with TRBD2 identical over 15 bases. This CDR3 region has 14 residues. CDR1 is DFQATT and CDR2 is SNEGSKA in the germline V gene (reference sequence). V shed 6 bases and J 10 bases; nucleotides not matched to a gene: 7. CDR3 region: CSARPGLAGGEQFF. The CDR3 DNA follows: TGCAGTGCCCGACCGGGACTAGCGGGGGGAGAGCAGTTCTTC.

The chain carries TRBV20-1 and TRBJ2-5; TRBD1 matches at 9 bases. Germline V gene sequence: CDR1 DFQATT, CDR2 SNEGSKA (reference sequence). After removal of 2 bases from V and 2 bases from J, the junction contained 6 bases not matched to a gene. The CDR3 runs 15 residues. DNA for the CDR3: TGCAGTGCTAGATGGGGGACAGGGACACAAGAGACCCAGTACTTC. Protein sequence: CSARWGTGTQETQYF.

The chain has TRBV27 and TRBJ2-1, with TRBD2 as a possible D gene (6 bases). Trimming removed 5 bases from V and 6 bases from J, with 20 bases in between. CDR1 and CDR2 from the germline V gene are MNHEY and SMNVEV (reference sequence). The length of the CDR3 is 16 residues. The CDR3 loop is CASSPRGTRTSNEQFF. In DNA, the CDR3 is TGTGCCAGCAGTCCCCGCGGGACGCGGACTTCCAATGAGCAGTTCTTC.